This T cell receptor beta chain was profiled in a study of shared clonotypes between healthy human individuals. Study-level points and caveats: A handful of donors showed sharing of around 5% of naive CD4 clonotypes. What naive subsets generally showed was a larger estimated richness than memory subsets showed.

Naive CD8 cells lacked CD45RO and underwent positive selection for CCR7, leaving out terminally differentiated effector memory CD45RA+ cells. Donation came from healthy HIV-negative adults that had no recent acute infections or vaccinations. The assay was carried out at the deep level. The assay was immunoSEQ multiplex PCR, and TCRdb's table has in-frame clones only and misses some. Altogether about 2,200,000 clones are present, 85% to 95% being singletons, with the ten largest covering roughly 1.8%. CDR3 length: 17 amino acids. Trimming took 5 bases from V and 0 from J, leaving 19 bases between them. Germline V gene lookup returns CDR1 SSHAT and CDR2 FNYEAQ (reference sequence). Concerning this clone: The antigen is unknown.

Sequenced material: naive CD8+ T cells from PBMCs. The source is a man between 18 and 29 years old in good health. Some clones in this sample may be carry-over from other donors' samples. This chain joins TRBV7-7 and TRBJ2-5, with no clear D. The CDR3 spells CASSPKQPTLYQETQYF. The CDR3 region has the DNA TGTGCCAGCAGCCCGAAGCAGCCCACACTGTACCAAGAGACCCAGTACTTC. Full variable domain (remainder filled in from reference TRBV7-7 and TRBJ2-5): GAGVSQSPRYKVTKRGQDVTLRCDPISSHATLYWYQQALGQGPEFLTYFNYEAQPDKSGLPSDRFSAERPEGSISTLTIQRTEQRDSAMYRCASSPKQPTLYQETQYFGPGTRLLVL.